Listed below are T cell receptor beta chains from one sample, sequenced in a study of T-cell memory formation after mild COVID-19. In TCRdb, the 5' RACE reads were re-called with MiXCR into one record per CDR3 protein. This sample has 100,000 to 150,000 distinct CDR3 sequences, with about 17% found just once. The specimen was PBMCs or a T cell subset sorted from them (not recorded which). The receptors derive from a man aged 18 to 30 who had mild COVID-19 (a few samples of this study predate the infection). Cell type and time point are not known. CDR3s include the opening cysteine and the closing phenylalanine or tryptophan. The D gene is left open where the match is weak. The size of a clone is reported for some rows only, either as once, few or many, or as a class for expanded clones.

clone size | D gene | J gene | V gene | CDR3 DNA | CDR3 protein
NA | NA | TRBJ2-7 | TRBV5-5 | TGTGCCAGCAGCTTGTTGTCTGCATCCTACGAGCAGTACTTC | CASSLLSASYEQYF
NA | NA | TRBJ2-1 | TRBV3-1 | TGTGCCAGCATCGGAAACTCTCAAGGCAATGAGCAGTTCTTC | CASIGNSQGNEQFF
NA | NA | TRBJ1-5 | TRBV7-9 | TGTGCCAGCAGAGAACAGCCCGATCAGCCCCAGCATTTT | CASREQPDQPQHF
few | TRBD2 | TRBJ2-5 | TRBV5-1 | TGCGCCAGCAGTGGACTAGCGGGGACGGAGACCCAGTACTTC | CASSGLAGTETQYF
few | NA | TRBJ2-5 | TRBV7-6 | TGTGCCAGCAGCATGGGACGGCAAGAGACCCAGTACTTC | CASSMGRQETQYF
NA | NA | TRBJ2-3 | TRBV3-1 | TGTGCCAGCAGCCAAGGGTGGATCACAGATACGCAGTATTTT | CASSQGWITDTQYF
few | NA | TRBJ1-6 | TRBV12-3/TRBV12-4 | TGTGCCAGCACCCTGGGGGGGAAAGACTCACCCCTCCACTTT | CASTLGGKDSPLHF
few | NA | TRBJ1-1 | TRBV12-3/TRBV12-4 | TGTGCCAGCAGTTCCCCTGGGGGACTGAACACTGAAGCTTTCTTT | CASSSPGGLNTEAFF
many | TRBD1 | TRBJ1-5 | TRBV12-3/TRBV12-4 | TGTGCCAGCAGTTTGGGTACAGGGGGCTGGGGTCAGCCCCAGCATTTT | CASSLGTGGWGQPQHF
NA | NA | TRBJ2-3 | TRBV6-1 | TGTGCCACCATCGTGGGTAGCACAGATACGCAGTATTTT | CATIVGSTDTQYF
few | NA | TRBJ1-5 | TRBV5-5 | TGTGCCAGCAGCTTGGAGGGGGGAACTTGGAATTTT | CASSLEGGTWNF
few | TRBD2 | TRBJ2-1 | TRBV4-3 | TGCGCCAGCAGCCTCGGACTAGACCTTCATGAGCAGTTCTTC | CASSLGLDLHEQFF
NA | TRBD2 | TRBJ2-3 | TRBV29-1 | TGCAGCGTTGCCTTCGGGCGGGGGGGAGCAGATACGCAGTATTTT | CSVAFGRGGADTQYF
few | NA | TRBJ2-2 | TRBV5-1 | TGCGCCAGCAGCTTGGTTTCAGGCAGGCCCACCGGGGAGCTGTTTTTT | CASSLVSGRPTGELFF
NA | NA | TRBJ2-5 | TRBV28 | TGTGCCAGCAGTCAGAAAACGAGGCAGTACTTC | CASSQKTRQYF
few | NA | TRBJ2-2 | TRBV11-1 | TGTGCCAGCTCCCCCGGGCGATACACCGGGGAGCTGTTTTTT | CASSPGRYTGELFF
many | NA | TRBJ1-1 | TRBV7-3 | TGTGCCAGCAGCGCAAATACAGGGACATCTGAAGCTTTCTTT | CASSANTGTSEAFF
few | TRBD1 | TRBJ1-2 | TRBV6-5 | TGTGCCAGCAGTTTAACCAGGGGGCCGAACTATGGCTACACCTTC | CASSLTRGPNYGYTF
NA | TRBD1 | TRBJ1-1 | TRBV7-9 | TGTGCCAGCAGCTCCGGGACAGGGGCCGGGGGGAACACTGAAGCTTTCTTT | CASSSGTGAGGNTEAFF
few | NA | TRBJ2-3 | TRBV18 | TGTGCCAGCTCACCACGGGAGCGGGGCACAGATACGCAGTATTTT | CASSPRERGTDTQYF
NA | NA | TRBJ2-5 | TRBV6-5 | TGTGCCAGCGGCAGCCTCCAAGAGACCCAGTACTTC | CASGSLQETQYF
NA | NA | TRBJ1-2 | TRBV12-3/TRBV12-4 | TGTGCCAGCCAGCGACCTTGGAGCTCCCTCTATGGCTACACCTTC | CASQRPWSSLYGYTF
NA | NA | TRBJ2-7 | TRBV3-1 | TGTGCCAGCAGTGCTCCGGGCCCAGGGGACGAGCAGTACTTC | CASSAPGPGDEQYF
NA | NA | TRBJ1-2 | TRBV12-3/TRBV12-4 | TGTGCCAGCAGTCAGACGAACTATGGCTACACCTTC | CASSQTNYGYTF
many | NA | TRBJ2-5 | TRBV7-2 | TGTGCCAGCAGCTTGCGAAGGGGAGGAGAGACCCAGTACTTC | CASSLRRGGETQYF
few | NA | TRBJ2-2 | TRBV5-6 | TGTGCCAGCAGCCGGGGGGCCCGGCAGAGCTACACCGGGGAGCTGTTTTTT | CASSRGARQSYTGELFF
many | NA | TRBJ2-5 | TRBV7-9 | TGTGCCAGCAGCCCTACAGGGTCGTACCAAGAGACCCAGTACTTC | CASSPTGSYQETQYF
NA | NA | TRBJ2-2 | TRBV5-1 | TGCGCCAGCAGCTTGAGGGGCTGGGCAGACACTAACACCGGGGAGCTGTTTTTT | CASSLRGWADTNTGELFF
NA | NA | TRBJ1-2 | TRBV20-1 | TGCAGTGCTAGACCACAGGGCGGCGGCTACACCTTC | CSARPQGGGYTF
NA | NA | TRBJ2-2 | TRBV7-2 | TGTGCCAGCAGTTCCTACTTAGACACAACGAACACCGGGGAGCTGTTTTTT | CASSSYLDTTNTGELFF
few | NA | TRBJ2-1 | TRBV3-1 | TGTGCCAGCAGCCCTGGTTCCCTTGGGGCTGAGCAGTTCTTC | CASSPGSLGAEQFF